The 32 T cell receptor beta chains listed next were all sequenced from one sample in a study of response to subunit inactivated influenza vaccine (dated by TCRdb to the late 2010s). Library method: RT-PCR. The sample was run on an Illumina HiSeq 2500. TCRdb trimmed the raw reads at Q25, called clones with MiXCR and kept productive beta chains. Each entry is one CDR3 protein sequence, shown with its most common DNA and genes. Counted in this sample were roughly 500,000 distinct CDR3 sequences; 16% of them appeared once. The biggest ten clones account for 3% of the sample. The starting material was CD4+ T cells sorted from PBMCs, obtained 23 months after vaccination. The origin of the receptors is a man in his fifties or sixties who received an inactivated influenza vaccine. Donor details come from another sample of the same person, matched by shared clones.

This clonotype appeared many times. The chain is built from TRBV29-1 and TRBJ2-4, with D tentatively TRBD1 or TRBD2 (5 bases each). Trimming pared 6 bases from V and 0 bases from J, leaving 9 bases between. The CDR3 extends over 13 amino acids. Germline values: CDR1 SQVTM, CDR2 ANQGSEA. As DNA, the CDR3 is TGCAGCGTGGGGACCCTAGCCAAAAACATTCAGTACTTC. It codes for CSVGTLAKNIQYF.

This clonotype was seen only a few times. The chain has TRBV18 and TRBJ1-1; D ambiguous. The CDR3 length is 13 residues. Germline CDR1 reads KGHSH; CDR2 reads LQKENI. Trimming shortened V by 7 bases and J by 0 bases, and 9 bases separated the two germline ends. The CDR3 here is CASFPGMNTEAFF. The CDR3 DNA sequence: TGTGCCAGCTTTCCGGGTATGAACACTGAAGCTTTCTTT.

CDR3 DNA sequence: TGTGCCAGCAGCACCCGACAGGCCGAGGGCGAGCAGTACTTC. Its translation is CASSTRQAEGEQYF. The chain couples TRBV9 to TRBJ2-7; possible D gene TRBD1, 6 bases. Germline CDR1 and CDR2: SGDLS and YYNGEE. Trimming took 4 bases from V and 6 from J, leaving 17 bases between them. This CDR3 has 14 residues.

This clonotype was seen only a few times. This chain links TRBV20-1 with TRBJ2-3; 8 positions agree with TRBD2. The germline V gene encodes CDR1 DFQATT and CDR2 SNEGSKA (reference sequence). The V and J ends lost 4 bases and 3 bases, in that order; junction bases with no gene match: 9. The CDR3 consists of 15 residues. The CDR3 coding sequence is TGCAGTGCTAAACGGCCGGGACTAGTTACAGATACGCAGTATTTT. Its translation is CSAKRPGLVTDTQYF.

The chain carries TRBV19 and TRBJ1-1; 8 bases map to TRBD1. Losses at the gene ends were 6 bases for V and 5 bases for J; bases not matched to a gene: 8. This CDR3 spans 14 amino acids. Germline V gene data show CDR1 as LNHDA and CDR2 as SQIVND (reference sequence). CDR3 nucleotides: TGTGCCAGTAGACCTACAGGGGGAGGGACTGAAGCTTTCTTT. Its protein is CASRPTGGGTEAFF. The entire variable domain, with the rest obtained from reference TRBV19 and TRBJ1-1, is as follows: DGGITQSPKYLFRKEGQNVTLSCEQNLNHDAMYWYRQDPGQGLRLIYYSQIVNDFQKGDIAEGYSVSREKKESFPLTVTSAQKNPTAFYLCASRPTGGGTEAFFGQGTRLTVV.

This chain joins TRBV20-1 and TRBJ2-5, with 9 bases lining up with TRBD2. The CDR3 runs to 14 residues. From germline, CDR1 is DFQATT and CDR2 SNEGSKA (reference sequence). Losses at the gene ends were 5 bases for V and 5 bases for J; bases not matched to a gene: 9. Written as DNA, the CDR3 is TGCAGTGCTCAAGATAGCGGGAGCACGGAGACCCAGTACTTC. Translation: CSAQDSGSTETQYF.

The rearrangement links TRBV11-2 to TRBJ2-1; 10 nucleotides align to TRBD2. CDR1 SGHAT and CDR2 FQNNGV come from the germline V gene. The CDR3 contains 15 residues. The ends lost 2 bases at V and 8 bases at J; junction bases unmatched: 6. The CDR3 loop is CASSLWLAGAHEQFF. The CDR3 coding sequence is TGTGCCAGCAGCTTATGGCTAGCGGGAGCCCATGAGCAGTTCTTC.

This clonotype was detected only a few times. The chain combines TRBV7-2 with TRBJ2-7; 7 bases align to TRBD2. V trimming: 2 bases; J trimming: 7 bases; junction bases outside the gene matches: 5. This CDR3 has 13 amino acids. From germline, CDR1 is SGHTA and CDR2 FQGNSA. CDR3 sequence: CASSLRLAREQYF. In nucleotides, the CDR3 is TGTGCCAGCAGCTTAAGACTAGCTCGTGAGCAGTACTTC.

The chain uses TRBV9 and TRBJ2-2; D unclear. Germline V gene lookup returns CDR1 SGDLS and CDR2 YYNGEE. The germline V and J ends were trimmed by 0 bases and 5 bases, with 11 bases remaining between them. The CDR3 contains 15 residues. The CDR3 loop reads CASSVGPDGTGELFF. The CDR3, as DNA: TGTGCCAGCAGCGTAGGGCCGGATGGGACCGGGGAGCTGTTTTTT.

V is TRBV19 and J is TRBJ2-1; 11 bases line up with TRBD2. The germline gives CDR1 LNHDA, CDR2 SQIVND (reference sequence). This CDR3 spans 13 amino acids. With V trimmed by 9 bases and J by 6 bases, 4 bases remained unmatched. This CDR3 reads CASGTSGPNEQFF. As DNA, the CDR3 is TGTGCCAGCGGGACTAGCGGACCCAATGAGCAGTTCTTC.

Only a few counts were recorded for this clonotype. The chain has TRBV24-1 and TRBJ2-1; 8 positions agree with TRBD1. Germline V gene lookup returns CDR1 KGHDR and CDR2 SFDVKD. The ends lost 3 bases at V and 2 bases at J; junction bases unmatched: 8. The CDR3 runs to 17 residues. CDR3 residues: CATSDAYGTGAYNEQFF. DNA of the CDR3: TGTGCCACCAGTGATGCGTACGGGACAGGAGCCTACAATGAGCAGTTCTTC.

The J gene is TRBJ2-7, the V gene TRBV10-3; the D is unclear. Trimming stripped 3 bases from V and 2 bases from J, with 5 bases between. CDR3 size: 12 residues. Per the germline V gene, CDR1 is ENHRY and CDR2 is SYGVKD. As DNA, the CDR3 is TGTGCCATCAGTGATACCACCTACGAGCAGTACTTC. Protein product: CAISDTTYEQYF.

This clonotype was observed a handful of times. The chain links TRBV20-1 to TRBJ2-7; D unresolved. The CDR3 has 16 residues. The ends were cut back, 0 bases at V and 0 bases at J, with 15 bases in the middle. From germline, CDR1 is DFQATT and CDR2 SNEGSKA (reference sequence). This CDR3 is CSARDLGVGSSYEQYF. Written as DNA, the CDR3 is TGCAGTGCTAGAGATCTTGGGGTAGGCTCCTCCTACGAGCAGTACTTC.

V usage is TRBV10-3 and J usage is TRBJ2-1; 7 nucleotides match TRBD2. This CDR3 has 14 residues. V shed 6 bases, J shed 4 bases, and the junction held 6 bases outside the gene matches. CDR1 ENHRY and CDR2 SYGVKD come from the germline V gene. The CDR3 reads CAISASGNYNEQFF. CDR3 nucleotides: TGTGCCATCAGCGCTAGCGGAAATTACAATGAGCAGTTCTTC.

There are a few counts of this clonotype. The chain joins TRBV18 to TRBJ2-1; D remains unclear. Per germline, CDR1 KGHSH and CDR2 LQKENI. Trimming took off 1 base at V and 1 base at J, with 11 bases between the two ends. CDR3 length equals 16 residues. In nucleotides, the CDR3 is TGTGCCAGCTCACCACAGCAGCCACCGTCCTACAATGAGCAGTTCTTC. Protein sequence: CASSPQQPPSYNEQFF.

Only a few counts were recorded for this clonotype. The rearrangement links TRBV24-1 to TRBJ2-5; 9 bases are a match to TRBD2. The CDR3 sequence is 16 residues long. Germline V gene data show CDR1 as KGHDR and CDR2 as SFDVKD. The V segment lost 6 bases and the J segment 4 bases; nucleotides outside the gene matches: 11. CDR3 in DNA: TGTGCCACCAGTCCAGCGGGAGGTCATCGGGGAGAGACCCAGTACTTC. It is translated as CATSPAGGHRGETQYF.

This chain joins TRBV4-3 and TRBJ2-2; D unclear. V lost 2 bases, J lost 2 bases, and 12 bases lay in between. The CDR3 runs to 16 residues. The germline gives CDR1 LGHNA, CDR2 YSLEER. The CDR3: CASSQSGLINTGELFF. In nucleotides, the CDR3 is TGCGCCAGCAGCCAATCGGGTCTAATTAACACCGGGGAGCTGTTTTTT.

The chain recombines TRBV5-4 with TRBJ2-3, with TRBD1 matching over 9 bases. Germline CDR1 and CDR2: SGHNT and YYREEE (reference sequence). V shed 6 bases, J shed 5 bases, and the junction held 10 bases outside the gene matches. There are 15 residues in the CDR3. This CDR3 reads CASTSRTGVQDTQYF. DNA for the CDR3: TGTGCCAGCACCTCAAGGACAGGGGTTCAAGATACGCAGTATTTT.

This clonotype was recorded at least ten times. The chain is built from TRBV6-2 or TRBV6-3 and TRBJ1-5; D perhaps matches TRBD1 (6 bases). Trimming pared 1 base from V and 2 bases from J, leaving 12 bases between. This CDR3 has 16 residues. The germline V gene encodes CDR1 MNHEY and CDR2 SVGEGT. The CDR3 coding sequence is TGTGCCAGCAGTTACTGGGGGGGCCGGGGCAATCAGCCCCAGCATTTT. Translation gives CASSYWGGRGNQPQHF.

This clonotype was seen more than once but under ten times. This rearrangement joins TRBV20-1 to TRBJ2-3; D remains ambiguous. The V gene lost 5 bases and the J gene lost 4 bases, with 13 bases spanning the gap. CDR3 length: 13 amino acids. Germline CDR1 is DFQATT and CDR2 is SNEGSKA (reference sequence). The CDR3 sequence is CSAATGWPDTQYF. The CDR3 DNA is TGCAGTGCTGCTACGGGTTGGCCAGATACGCAGTATTTT.

V gene TRBV6-6 combines with J gene TRBJ2-2; unclear D gene. Germline CDR1 is MNHNY and CDR2 is SVGAGI (reference sequence). The CDR3 extends over 12 amino acids. V was pared by 5 bases and J by 7 bases, with 8 bases between. The CDR3 nucleotides are TGTGCCAGCAGTAAACAGAGCGGGGAGCTGTTTTTT. It encodes CASSKQSGELFF.

This chain links TRBV5-1 with TRBJ2-1, with D perhaps TRBD2 (5 bases). Per the germline V gene, CDR1 is SGHRS and CDR2 is YFSETQ. The CDR3 is 16 residues long. V gave up 0 bases and J gave up 10 bases, with 20 bases separating them. In DNA, the CDR3 is TGCGCCAGCAGCTTGGAAGCAAATGAGGGATACGGGGAGCAGTTCTTC. Translation: CASSLEANEGYGEQFF.

The table lists this clonotype with a few counts. The V gene is TRBV5-1, the J gene TRBJ1-2; TRBD1 might be the D (6 bases). Germline V gene sequence: CDR1 SGHRS, CDR2 YFSETQ. The CDR3 is 13 amino acids. V was cut by 7 bases and J by 6 bases, with 16 bases left in between. For the CDR3, the DNA is TGCGCCAGCGGAGTACAGGGATGGGATGGCTACACCTTC. Its protein is CASGVQGWDGYTF.

This clonotype was observed a few times. The V and J genes are TRBV7-2 and TRBJ2-3, with 9 bases identical to TRBD2. The CDR3 is 16 residues long. CDR1 and CDR2 (germline): SGHTA, FQGNSA. V lost 5 bases and J lost 3; bases outside the gene matches: 9. The CDR3 loop reads CASSTSGYPQTDTQYF. In DNA, the CDR3 is TGTGCCAGCAGCACTAGCGGGTACCCACAGACAGATACGCAGTATTTT.

This rearrangement joins TRBV7-8 to TRBJ2-5; D gene ambiguous. The V end was cut by 3 bases, the J end by 5 bases, with 10 bases between. CDR1 and CDR2 from the germline V gene are SGHVS and FQNEAQ. CDR3 size: 13 residues. The CDR3 DNA reads as TGTGCCAGCAGCTTGACTGTGCGGGAGACCCAGTACTTC. It codes for CASSLTVRETQYF.

This clonotype was seen many times. The J gene is TRBJ2-2, the V gene TRBV29-1, with D possibly being TRBD1 or TRBD2 (5 bases each). This CDR3 region has 12 residues. V was cut by 4 bases and J by 7 bases, with 10 bases left in between. CDR1 and CDR2 (germline): SQVTM, ANQGSEA. The CDR3 DNA reads as TGCAGCGTTGGTCCGGGGCACGGGGAGCTGTTTTTT. Its protein product is CSVGPGHGELFF.

This clonotype occurred a few times. The chain is built from TRBV29-1 and TRBJ1-3; TRBD1 might be the D (6 bases). This CDR3 has 13 amino acids. The ends were cut back, 7 bases at V and 2 bases at J, with 12 bases in the middle. Germline V lookup: CDR1 SQVTM, CDR2 ANQGSEA. CDR3 sequence: CSATGKAGNTIYF. Here the CDR3 DNA reads TGCAGCGCCACAGGGAAGGCTGGAAACACCATATATTTT. The full variable domain, completed using reference TRBV29-1 and TRBJ1-3, is SAVISQKPSRDICQRGTSLTIQCQVDSQVTMMFWYRQQPGQSLTLIATANQGSEATYESGFVIDKFPISRPNLTFSTLTVSNMSPEDSSIYLCSATGKAGNTIYFGEGSWLTVV.

This clonotype occurred a few times. V gene TRBV24-1 combines with J gene TRBJ2-4; D not certain. The CDR3 length is 14 residues. Germline V CDR1 and CDR2: KGHDR, SFDVKD. V shed 9 bases and J shed 0 bases, with 11 bases lying between them. CDR3 DNA: TGTGCCACCGGAGTGACACTAGCCAAAAACATTCAGTACTTC. It encodes CATGVTLAKNIQYF.

The CDR3 loop reads CSARAGLAGARDTQYF. In nucleotides, the CDR3 is TGCAGTGCTAGAGCCGGACTAGCGGGAGCGAGGGATACGCAGTATTTT. The chain uses TRBV20-1 and TRBJ2-3, with 13 bases lining up with TRBD2. The germline V gene has CDR1 DFQATT and CDR2 SNEGSKA (reference sequence). The CDR3 length is 16 residues. J was trimmed by 6 bases and V by 1 base; bases with no gene match: 7.

The rearrangement joins TRBV20-1 to TRBJ1-2; D is ambiguous. The CDR3 is 14 amino acids. Germline CDR1 is DFQATT and CDR2 is SNEGSKA (reference sequence). V was clipped by 1 base and J by 2 bases, with 11 bases between them. The CDR3 nucleotides read TGCAGTGCTAGAGCCCCCCAGCACAACTATGGCTACACCTTC. It yields the protein CSARAPQHNYGYTF.

There are a few counts of this clonotype. The rearrangement links TRBV20-1 to TRBJ2-1; D perhaps matches TRBD1 (5 bases). Trimming pared 4 bases from V and 0 bases from J, leaving 13 bases between. Per germline, CDR1 DFQATT and CDR2 SNEGSKA (reference sequence). This CDR3 is built from 15 residues. The CDR3 is CSAIGQSVSYNEQFF. The CDR3 DNA reads TGCAGTGCTATAGGACAATCAGTCTCCTACAATGAGCAGTTCTTC.

This clonotype was found a few times. The chain is built from TRBV4-2 and TRBJ1-5; 9 nucleotides agree with TRBD1. Germline V lookup: CDR1 LGHNA, CDR2 YNFKEQ. The CDR3 is made up of 16 amino acids. Unmatched junction bases numbered 12, after V lost 3 bases and J lost 9 bases. In DNA form, the CDR3 reads TGTGCCAGCAGCCATCAGGGACAGGGTGGAGGTTGGCCCCAGCATTTT. This sequence encodes CASSHQGQGGGWPQHF.